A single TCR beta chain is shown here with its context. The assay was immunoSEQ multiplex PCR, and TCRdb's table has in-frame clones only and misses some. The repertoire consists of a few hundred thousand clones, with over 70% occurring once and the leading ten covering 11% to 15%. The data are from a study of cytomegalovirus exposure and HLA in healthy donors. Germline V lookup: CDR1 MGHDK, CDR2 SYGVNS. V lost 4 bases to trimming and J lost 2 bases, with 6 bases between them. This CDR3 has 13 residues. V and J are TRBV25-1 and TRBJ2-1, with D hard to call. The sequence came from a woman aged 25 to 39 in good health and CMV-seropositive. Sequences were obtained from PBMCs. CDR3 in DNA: TGTGCCAGCAGTGCCCTGACCTACAATGAGCAGTTCTTC. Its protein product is CASSALTYNEQFF.